This entry features one TCR beta chain sequence. Its specificity is unknown. Sequence at one end of the junction differs from germline and may be a read error. The repertoire was sequenced with immunoSEQ multiplex PCR; TCRdb's copy has only in-frame clones and lacks some. The sample lists 20,000 to 25,000 clones, roughly 64% occurring once. This record belongs to a study of tumor-infiltrating lymphocytes in localized non-small cell lung cancer. About the study: Some samples were collected after neoadjuvant chemotherapy; smokers, never-smokers and several histologies were included. General study findings and limits: Tumor T-cell fraction from TCR sequencing was not associated with recurrence-free survival (p = 0.61). Each assay used a separate piece of the same tissue.

The CDR3 covers 16 residues. The germline V gene encodes CDR1 MNHNS and CDR2 SASEGT. The clonotype originates from a human donor with non-small cell lung cancer. The chain couples TRBV6-1 to TRBJ1-5; weak D call: TRBD1 (5 bases). Sequences were obtained from lung tumor tissue. Written as DNA, the CDR3 is TGTGCCATCAGTGATATGGATAGGGGCCTGAGTCAGCCCCAGCATTTT. Amino acid sequence: CAISDMDRGLSQPQHF.